Listed here is a single TCR beta chain. The data were obtained in a study of T cell responses to AZD1222 COVID-19 vaccine. Some clones are missing from TCRdb's copy, which holds only in-frame ones; the method was immunoSEQ multiplex PCR. Of over 100,000 clones detected, more than 80% appear once; the ten largest clones hold 3.1%. CDR3 size: 14 residues. The V and J ends lost 3 bases and 1 base respectively, with 10 bases between them. Germline V gene lookup returns CDR1 GTSNPN and CDR2 SVGIG (reference sequence). This TCR came from an adult in good health. The sample was peripheral blood, taken on day 0 of AZD1222 vaccination. The chain carries TRBV30 and TRBJ1-5; D is uncertain. The CDR3 protein is CAWRGKNSNQPQHF. CDR3 coding DNA: TGTGCCTGGAGGGGCAAAAACAGCAATCAGCCCCAGCATTTT. Drawing the rest from reference TRBV30 and TRBJ1-5, the complete variable domain is SQTIHQWPATLVQPVGSPLSLECTVEGTSNPNLYWYRQAAGRGLQLLFYSVGIGQISSEVPQNLSASRPQDRQFILSSKKLLLSDSGFYLCAWRGKNSNQPQHFGDGTRLSIL.